This T cell receptor (beta chain) emerged from a study of siplizumab effects on memory and regulatory T cells. This table comes from immunoSEQ multiplex PCR, and its TCRdb copy is limited to in-frame clones, with some not included. The top ten hold more than 0.075% of the sample, which has approximately 60,000 clones, approximately 97% seen once. The source of this sequence is a human donor in good health. What was sequenced was naive CD8+ T cells sorted from blood.

The CDR3: CASSELERTEAFF. CDR3 in DNA: TGTGCCAGCAGCGAACTGGAGCGGACTGAAGCTTTCTTT. The genes are TRBV27 and TRBJ1-1; D uncertain. The CDR3 length is 13 residues. Trimming stripped 6 bases from V and 5 bases from J, with 13 bases between. Germline loops: CDR1 MNHEY, CDR2 SMNVEV (reference sequence).